Listed here are 30 T cell receptor beta chains from one sample, sequenced in a study of cytomegalovirus exposure and HLA in healthy donors. The PCR had 60 Vbeta and 13 Jbeta primers. Method: immunoSEQ multiplex PCR; TCRdb's copy keeps in-frame clones and lacks some. Here the sample spans about 180,000 clones, around 82% being singletons. The specimen was PBMCs. These receptors originate from a woman in her thirties in good health and CMV-seropositive.

V usage is TRBV29-1 and J usage is TRBJ1-2; 8 nucleotides line up with TRBD1. Germline V gene sequence: CDR1 SQVTM, CDR2 ANQGSEA. V was pared by 5 bases and J by 6 bases, with 5 bases of the junction left unmatched. The CDR3 is made up of 12 amino acids. CDR3 amino acids: CSVHRTGNGYTF. In DNA form, the CDR3 reads TGCAGCGTTCACCGGACAGGGAATGGCTACACCTTC.

The CDR3 sequence: CASSFGQGGNTEAFF. DNA of the CDR3: TGTGCCAGCAGTTTCGGGCAGGGGGGGAACACTGAAGCTTTCTTT. This chain links TRBV28 with TRBJ1-1, with TRBD1 matching over 7 bases. Germline CDR1 reads MDHEN; CDR2 reads SYDVKM. V lost 3 bases, J lost 1 base, and 5 bases stayed unmatched. The CDR3 is 15 amino acids.

The CDR3 DNA reads TGTGCCAGCAGTGAATCGGGGGTGTATGGATCACCCCTCCACTTT. Protein product: CASSESGVYGSPLHF. This chain uses TRBV25-1 with TRBJ1-6, with D possibly matching TRBD1 (5 bases). Trimming took 1 base from V and 10 from J, leaving 14 bases between them. The CDR3 totals 15 residues. Germline lookup yields CDR1 MGHDK and CDR2 SYGVNS.

The rearrangement uses TRBV7-2 and TRBJ2-7; TRBD2 agrees at 12 bases. The CDR3 is made up of 16 amino acids. Per germline, CDR1 SGHTA and CDR2 FQGNSA. With V trimmed by 3 bases and J by 0 bases, 3 bases remained unmatched. The CDR3 loop reads CASSFLLAGGSYEQYF. The CDR3 DNA reads TGTGCCAGCAGCTTTCTACTAGCGGGGGGCTCCTACGAGCAGTACTTC.

The chain carries TRBV19 and TRBJ2-7, with 12 bases identical to TRBD1. The CDR3 totals 15 residues. Losses at the gene ends were 9 bases for V and 5 bases for J; bases not matched to a gene: 11. CDR1 and CDR2 from the germline V gene are LNHDA and SQIVND (reference sequence). The CDR3 sequence is CASSLPGTGGHEQYF. In DNA, the CDR3 is TGTGCCAGCAGTTTGCCCGGGACAGGGGGCCACGAGCAGTACTTC.

In this sample, this clone turned up once. The chain joins TRBV7-8 to TRBJ2-4, with TRBD2 as a possible D gene (5 bases). The CDR3 is made up of 13 amino acids. Trimming left V 4 bases short and J 9 bases short, with 13 bases between. CDR1 SGHVS and CDR2 FQNEAQ come from the germline V gene. Here the CDR3 reads CASSWTEGAIQYF. CDR3 DNA: TGTGCCAGCAGCTGGACCGAGGGTGCCATTCAGTACTTC.

CDR3 sequence (DNA): TGTGCCAGCAGCCAACAGAATAGCAATCAGCCCCAGCATTTT. It specifies CASSQQNSNQPQHF. The chain couples TRBV6-5 to TRBJ1-5; D gene uncertain. This CDR3 contains 14 residues. V lost 6 bases and J lost 0, with 9 bases in between. Germline assignment: CDR1 MNHEY and CDR2 SVGAGI.

For this clone: Within the sample, other DNA sequences also encode this same CDR3. The V and J genes are TRBV28 and TRBJ1-2; D gene unclear. The germline V gene has CDR1 MDHEN and CDR2 SYDVKM. The CDR3 runs to 12 residues. Trimming took 6 bases from V and 4 from J, leaving 9 bases between them. The CDR3 DNA sequence: TGTGCCAGCAGCCTCGGGTCCTATGGCTACACCTTC. It specifies CASSLGSYGYTF.

The chain links TRBV10-3 to TRBJ1-1, with 12 bases lining up with TRBD1. Germline V CDR1 and CDR2: ENHRY, SYGVKD. V shed 11 bases, J shed 5 bases, and the junction held 12 bases outside the gene matches. The CDR3 consists of 15 residues. The CDR3 DNA reads as TGTGCCTACAGGGTGGGACAGGGGGCAGGTACTGAAGCTTTCTTT. Residues: CAYRVGQGAGTEAFF.

This chain uses TRBV13 with TRBJ2-1; 11 nucleotides agree with TRBD1. Germline CDR1 is PRHDT and CDR2 is FYEKMQ (reference sequence). This CDR3 comprises 16 residues. After removal of 4 bases from V and 3 bases from J, the junction contained 5 bases not matched to a gene. CDR3 nucleotide sequence: TGTGCCAGCAGCTCGGGACAGGGGGTTAGCTACAATGAGCAGTTCTTC. This encodes CASSSGQGVSYNEQFF.

The V and J genes are TRBV28 and TRBJ2-7; 11 bases agree with TRBD2. After removal of 6 bases from V and 5 bases from J, the junction contained 12 bases not matched to a gene. From germline, CDR1 is MDHEN and CDR2 SYDVKM. The CDR3 spans 16 residues. Written as DNA, the CDR3 is TGTGCCAGCAGGCTAGCGGGGGGCTCCCCCTACCACGAGCAGTACTTC. Protein sequence: CASRLAGGSPYHEQYF.

This chain links TRBV28 with TRBJ1-3, with 9 bases fitting TRBD1. CDR1 and CDR2 (germline): MDHEN, SYDVKM. This CDR3 spans 16 amino acids. V was pared by 6 bases and J by 3 bases, with 9 bases of the junction left unmatched. The CDR3 nucleotides read TGTGCCAGCAGGACCGGGACAGGGACACTTGGAAACACCATATATTTT. Protein product: CASRTGTGTLGNTIYF.

The genes are TRBV28 and TRBJ1-6; TRBD1 matches at 10 bases. The CDR3 length is 14 residues. Trimming removed 5 bases from V and 14 bases from J; junction bases left unmatched: 9. Germline CDR1 reads MDHEN; CDR2 reads SYDVKM. In nucleotides, the CDR3 is TGTGCCAGCAGTATCCGACAGGGGGCTCTGGCCCTCCACTTT. Translating gives CASSIRQGALALHF.

V is TRBV21-1 and J is TRBJ2-7; the table's D call of TRBD2 was not tested on the DNA. TRBV21-1 is annotated as a pseudogene. This CDR3 has 15 amino acids. The DNA of the CDR3 is TGTGCCAGCAGCAAAGTATGGGAAAGGGGAGGCGAGCAGTACTTC. This gives the protein CASSKVWERGGEQYF.

The V gene is TRBV4-3, the J gene TRBJ1-6; 10 bases are a match to TRBD1. After removal of 0 bases from V and 9 bases from J, the junction contained 8 bases not matched to a gene. The CDR3 has 17 amino acids. CDR1 is LGHNA and CDR2 is YSLEER in the germline V gene. The CDR3 DNA follows: TGCGCCAGCAGCCAAGATCCCGTGGGACAGGGGATTTCACCCCTCCACTTT. Protein sequence: CASSQDPVGQGISPLHF.

This sequence joins TRBV11-2 and TRBJ2-7; 9 positions agree with TRBD1. The ends lost 1 base at V and 2 bases at J; junction bases unmatched: 0. From germline, CDR1 is SGHAT and CDR2 FQNNGV. The CDR3 runs to 14 residues. In DNA, the CDR3 is TGTGCCAGCAGCTTAGGGGACAGGGCCTACGAGCAGTACTTC. Translated: CASSLGDRAYEQYF.

The CDR3 here is CASNAQGLLTYEQYF. CDR3 DNA sequence: TGTGCCAGTAACGCGCAGGGACTGCTTACCTACGAGCAGTACTTC. V gene TRBV19 combines with J gene TRBJ2-7, with D possibly being TRBD2 (6 bases). There are 15 residues in the CDR3. Germline CDR1 LNHDA, CDR2 SQIVND (reference sequence). V was shortened by 7 bases and J by 2 bases, with 18 bases between the two germline ends.

This chain uses TRBV18 with TRBJ2-7, with D possibly being TRBD1 (5 bases). This CDR3 is built from 14 residues. V lost 2 bases and J lost 2, with 10 bases in between. Germline V lookup: CDR1 KGHSH, CDR2 LQKENI. The CDR3 DNA sequence: TGTGCCAGCTCACCAGCAGGGAATCCCTACGAGCAGTACTTC. Translation: CASSPAGNPYEQYF.

The V and J genes are TRBV15 and TRBJ2-7, with D tentatively TRBD2 (6 bases). This CDR3 is built from 13 residues. Germline CDR1 LNHNV, CDR2 YYDKDF (reference sequence). V was shortened by 1 base and J by 5 bases, with 9 bases between the two germline ends. The CDR3 protein is CATSRVGGNEQYF. CDR3 nucleotides: TGTGCCACCAGCAGAGTCGGGGGAAACGAGCAGTACTTC.

The genes are TRBV7-2 and TRBJ1-4; TRBD1 agrees at 9 bases. This CDR3 comprises 13 residues. The ends lost 3 bases at V and 10 bases at J; junction bases unmatched: 3. Germline V gives CDR1 SGHTA, CDR2 FQGNSA. CDR3 loop: CASSLGQGGKLFF. The CDR3 DNA reads TGTGCCAGCAGCTTGGGACAGGGCGGAAAACTGTTTTTT.

J is TRBJ1-5 and V is TRBV19, with 8 bases matching TRBD1. The germline V gene encodes CDR1 LNHDA and CDR2 SQIVND (reference sequence). The CDR3 extends over 15 amino acids. The V and J ends lost 3 bases and 1 base, in that order; junction bases with no gene match: 2. In DNA form, the CDR3 reads TGTGCCAGTAGTATCGGGACAGGAAGCAATCAGCCCCAGCATTTT. It encodes CASSIGTGSNQPQHF.

The chain has TRBV18 and TRBJ2-2; 9 bases match TRBD1. J was trimmed by 6 bases and V by 3 bases; bases with no gene match: 5. Looked up from germline, CDR1 is KGHSH and CDR2 is LQKENI. The CDR3 contains 15 residues. CDR3 in amino acids: CASSPDRGVAGELFF. The CDR3 region has the DNA TGTGCCAGCTCACCGGACAGGGGAGTCGCCGGGGAGCTGTTTTTT.

The CDR3 bases are TGTGCCAGCAGCACCCCCCGGGGGGTTTATGGCTACACCTTC. Encoded protein: CASSTPRGVYGYTF. The J gene is TRBJ1-2, the V gene TRBV28, with D possibly TRBD1 on 5 matching bases. CDR3 length: 14 residues. Germline V lookup: CDR1 MDHEN, CDR2 SYDVKM. The germline V and J ends were trimmed by 6 bases and 5 bases, with 16 bases remaining between them.

The chain combines TRBV5-4 with TRBJ1-2; TRBD1 matches 10 bases. The CDR3 is made up of 16 amino acids. V dropped 0 bases and J dropped 3; count of bases not matched to a gene: 5. Germline CDR1 SGHNT, CDR2 YYREEE (reference sequence). The CDR3 reads CASSLATGGADYGYTF. CDR3 DNA sequence: TGTGCCAGCAGCTTGGCGACAGGGGGCGCAGACTATGGCTACACCTTC.

The rearrangement uses TRBV5-8 and TRBJ2-7; the match to TRBD1 covers 9 bases. The germline CDR1 and CDR2 sequences are SGHTS and YDEGEE. CDR3 size: 16 residues. With V trimmed by 5 bases and J by 1 base, 10 bases remained unmatched. The chain's CDR3 is CASSPTTGGASYEQYF. DNA for the CDR3: TGTGCCAGCAGTCCGACGACAGGGGGGGCTTCCTACGAGCAGTACTTC.

This clone was observed a few times. The V call is TRBV11-2, the J call TRBJ1-3; D might be TRBD1 (5 bases). Trimming took off 4 bases at V and 7 bases at J, with 11 bases between the two ends. This CDR3 contains 13 residues. Germline assignment: CDR1 SGHAT and CDR2 FQNNGV. CDR3 nucleotides: TGTGCCAGCAGCTCGCAAGGGACTAACACCATATATTTT. It translates to CASSSQGTNTIYF.

The chain is built from TRBV7-2 and TRBJ2-5; TRBD1 matches 7 bases. J gave up 11 bases and V 2 bases, and 11 bases lay outside the gene matches. CDR3 length equals 14 residues. CDR1 and CDR2 from the germline V gene are SGHTA and FQGNSA. Written as DNA, the CDR3 is TGTGCCAGCAGCTTACCGGGACAGCCGAGGGAGCAGTACTTC. Translation gives CASSLPGQPREQYF.

The chain is built from TRBV27 and TRBJ2-7; the D gene is possibly TRBD2 (7 bases). Germline values: CDR1 MNHEY, CDR2 SMNVEV (reference sequence). The CDR3 has 16 amino acids. The V end lost 4 bases, the J end lost 4 bases, and 20 bases lay between the germline ends. The CDR3 sequence is CASSSSPGGPTYEQYF. CDR3 DNA: TGTGCCAGCAGTTCATCCCCCGGGGGGCCCACTTACGAGCAGTACTTC.

This clone was detected a few times. The chain is built from TRBV6-5 and TRBJ1-2; D is uncertain. V gave up 6 bases and J gave up 3 bases, with 8 bases separating them. This CDR3 has 12 residues. Germline V gene lookup returns CDR1 MNHEY and CDR2 SVGAGI. The CDR3: CASSRGDYGYTF. In nucleotides, the CDR3 is TGTGCCAGCAGCCGAGGCGACTATGGCTACACCTTC.

The chain couples TRBV5-1 to TRBJ2-7; 10 bases fit TRBD2. The CDR3 length is 13 residues. Germline CDR1 SGHRS, CDR2 YFSETQ. Trimming removed 4 bases from V and 6 bases from J; junction bases left unmatched: 4. CDR3 nucleotide sequence: TGCGCCAGCAGCCGAGGACTAGCGGTCGAGCAGTACTTC. Amino acid sequence: CASSRGLAVEQYF.